The entry that follows covers one T cell receptor beta chain sequence. This sample is drawn from a study of cytomegalovirus exposure and HLA in healthy donors. The PCR had 60 Vbeta and 13 Jbeta primers. Clones were sequenced by immunoSEQ multiplex PCR, and TCRdb holds only the in-frame ones, with some missing. This sample has 55,000 to 70,000 clones; 74% occur once, and the top ten carry 8.5% to 14%. The CDR3 is made up of 14 amino acids. CDR1 and CDR2 from the germline V gene are GTSNPN and SVGIG (reference sequence). The germline V and J ends were trimmed by 0 bases and 4 bases, with 12 bases remaining between them.

This receptor was taken from a woman in her sixties in good health and CMV-seropositive. The genes are TRBV30 and TRBJ1-2; D gene uncertain. Input material: PBMCs. The CDR3 nucleotides read TGTGCCTGGAGTGTACCACCACGGTTCTATGGCTACACCTTC. Amino acid sequence: CAWSVPPRFYGYTF. Combining the CDR3 with reference TRBV30 and TRBJ1-2 gives the whole variable domain SQTIHQWPATLVQPVGSPLSLECTVEGTSNPNLYWYRQAAGRGLQLLFYSVGIGQISSEVPQNLSASRPQDRQFILSSKKLLLSDSGFYLCAWSVPPRFYGYTFGSGTRLTVV.